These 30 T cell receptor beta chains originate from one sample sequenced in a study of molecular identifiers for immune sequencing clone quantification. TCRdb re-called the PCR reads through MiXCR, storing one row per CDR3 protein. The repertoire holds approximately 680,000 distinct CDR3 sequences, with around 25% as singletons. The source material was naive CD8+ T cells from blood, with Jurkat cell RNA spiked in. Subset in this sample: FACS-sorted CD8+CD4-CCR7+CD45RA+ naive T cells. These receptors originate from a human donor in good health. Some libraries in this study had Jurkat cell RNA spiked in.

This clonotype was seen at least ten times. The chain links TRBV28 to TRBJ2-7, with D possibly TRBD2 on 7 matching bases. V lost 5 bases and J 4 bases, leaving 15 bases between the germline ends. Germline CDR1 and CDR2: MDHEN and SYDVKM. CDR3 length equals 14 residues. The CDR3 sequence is CASSPRGAGYEQYF. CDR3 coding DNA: TGTGCCAGCAGTCCTCGGGGGGCGGGGTACGAGCAGTACTTC.

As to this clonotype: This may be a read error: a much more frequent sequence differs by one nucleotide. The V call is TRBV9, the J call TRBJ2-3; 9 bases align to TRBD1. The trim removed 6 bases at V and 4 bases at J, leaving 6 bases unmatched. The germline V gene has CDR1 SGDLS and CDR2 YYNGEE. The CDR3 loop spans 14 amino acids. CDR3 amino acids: CASKRGQGSDTQYF. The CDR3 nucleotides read TGTGCCAGCAAGAGGGGACAGGGCTCAGATACGCAGTATTTT.

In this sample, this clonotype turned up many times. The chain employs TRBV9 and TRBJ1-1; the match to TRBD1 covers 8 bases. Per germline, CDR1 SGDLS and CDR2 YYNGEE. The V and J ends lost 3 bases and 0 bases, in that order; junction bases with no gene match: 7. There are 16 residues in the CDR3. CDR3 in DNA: TGTGCCAGCAGCGAAGGACAGGGTTTCATGAACACTGAAGCTTTCTTT. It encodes CASSEGQGFMNTEAFF.

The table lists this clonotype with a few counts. CDR3 protein: CASSKGGTSGKGEQYF. The CDR3 region has the DNA TGTGCCAGCAGTAAAGGGGGGACTAGCGGCAAGGGCGAGCAGTACTTC. The chain joins TRBV9 to TRBJ2-7; the match to TRBD2 covers 11 bases. V shed 5 bases, J shed 6 bases, and the junction held 13 bases outside the gene matches. The CDR3 is made up of 16 amino acids. Per the germline V gene, CDR1 is SGDLS and CDR2 is YYNGEE.

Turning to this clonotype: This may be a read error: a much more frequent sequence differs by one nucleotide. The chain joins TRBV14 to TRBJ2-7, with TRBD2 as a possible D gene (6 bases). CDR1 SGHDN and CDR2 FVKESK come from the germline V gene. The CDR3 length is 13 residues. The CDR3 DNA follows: TGTGCCAGCAGCCCGGGGACTTGGGACGAGCTGTACTTC. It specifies CASSPGTWDELYF.

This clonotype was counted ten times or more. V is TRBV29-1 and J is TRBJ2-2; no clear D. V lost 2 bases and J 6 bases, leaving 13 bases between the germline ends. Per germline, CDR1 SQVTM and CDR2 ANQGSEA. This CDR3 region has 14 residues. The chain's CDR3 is CSVERLVSAGELFF. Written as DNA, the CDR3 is TGCAGCGTTGAACGGCTAGTATCCGCCGGGGAGCTGTTTTTT.

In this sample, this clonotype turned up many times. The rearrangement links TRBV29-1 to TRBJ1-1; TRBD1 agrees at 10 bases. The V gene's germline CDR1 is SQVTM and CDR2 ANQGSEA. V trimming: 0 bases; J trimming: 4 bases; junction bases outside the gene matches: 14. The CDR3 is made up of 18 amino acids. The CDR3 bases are TGCAGCGTTGAAGAAAGTGTCGGGACAGGGGCTAAGGGCACTGAAGCTTTCTTT. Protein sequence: CSVEESVGTGAKGTEAFF.

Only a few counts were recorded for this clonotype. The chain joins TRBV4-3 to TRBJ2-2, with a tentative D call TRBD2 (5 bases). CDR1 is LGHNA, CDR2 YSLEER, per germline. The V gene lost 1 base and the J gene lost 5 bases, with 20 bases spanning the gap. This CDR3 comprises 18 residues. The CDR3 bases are TGCGCCAGCAGCCAAGGGACCGACACACTGAGGGTTACCGGGGAGCTGTTTTTT. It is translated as CASSQGTDTLRVTGELFF.

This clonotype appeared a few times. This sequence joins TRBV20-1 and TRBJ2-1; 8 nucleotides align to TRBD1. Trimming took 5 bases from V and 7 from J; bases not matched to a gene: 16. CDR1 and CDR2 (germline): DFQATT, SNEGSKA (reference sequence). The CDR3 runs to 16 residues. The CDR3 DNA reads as TGCAGTGCTGAGCTCGGACAGGGTGGAAAATTGAATGAGCAGTTCTTC. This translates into CSAELGQGGKLNEQFF.

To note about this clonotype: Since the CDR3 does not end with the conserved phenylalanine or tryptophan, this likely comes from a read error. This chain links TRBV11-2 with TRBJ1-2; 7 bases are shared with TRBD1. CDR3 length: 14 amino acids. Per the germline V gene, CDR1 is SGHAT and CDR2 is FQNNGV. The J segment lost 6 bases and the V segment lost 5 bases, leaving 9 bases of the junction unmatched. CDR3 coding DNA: TGTGCCAGCAGCCAGGGGGGCACTCCCCATGGCTACACCATC. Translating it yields CASSQGGTPHGYTI.

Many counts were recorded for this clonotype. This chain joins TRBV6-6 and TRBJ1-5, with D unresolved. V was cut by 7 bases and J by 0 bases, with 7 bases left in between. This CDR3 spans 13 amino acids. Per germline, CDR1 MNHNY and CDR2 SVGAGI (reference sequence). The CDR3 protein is CASKGSSNQPQHF. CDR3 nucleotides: TGTGCCAGCAAAGGGTCTAGCAATCAGCCCCAGCATTTT.

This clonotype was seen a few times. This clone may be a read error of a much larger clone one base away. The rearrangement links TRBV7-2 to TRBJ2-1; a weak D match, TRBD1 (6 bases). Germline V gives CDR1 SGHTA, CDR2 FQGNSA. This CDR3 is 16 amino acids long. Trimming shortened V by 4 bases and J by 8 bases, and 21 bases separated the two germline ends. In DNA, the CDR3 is TGTGCCAGCAGCTCCGACAGGTTAAGTAGGGACGATGAGCAGTTCTTC. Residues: CASSSDRLSRDDEQFF. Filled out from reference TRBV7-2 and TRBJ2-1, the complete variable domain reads GAGVSQSPSNKVTEKGKDVELRCDPISGHTALYWYRQSLGQGLEFLIYFQGNSAPDKSGLPSDRFSAERTGGSVSTLTIQRTQQEDSAVYLCASSSDRLSRDDEQFFGPGTRLTVL.

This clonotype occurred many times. The CDR3: CASSLEGLAGIQETQYF. CDR3 sequence (DNA): TGTGCCAGCAGCTTAGAAGGACTAGCGGGGATCCAAGAGACCCAGTACTTC. The rearrangement uses TRBV11-2 and TRBJ2-5, with 12 bases identical to TRBD2. Per the germline V gene, CDR1 is SGHAT and CDR2 is FQNNGV. The CDR3 totals 17 residues. V trimming: 0 bases; J trimming: 1 base; junction bases outside the gene matches: 3.

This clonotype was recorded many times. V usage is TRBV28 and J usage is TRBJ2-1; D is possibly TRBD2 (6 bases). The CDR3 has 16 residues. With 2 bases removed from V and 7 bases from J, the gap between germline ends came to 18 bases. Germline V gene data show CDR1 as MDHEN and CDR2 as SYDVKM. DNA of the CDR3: TGTGCCAGCAGTTTACGGGACTCCGGAATCTGGAATGAGCAGTTCTTC. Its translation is CASSLRDSGIWNEQFF.

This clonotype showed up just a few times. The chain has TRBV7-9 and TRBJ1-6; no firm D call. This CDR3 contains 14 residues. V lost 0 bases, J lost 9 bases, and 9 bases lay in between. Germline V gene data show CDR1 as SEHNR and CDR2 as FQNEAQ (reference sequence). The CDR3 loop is CASSLAVEGSPLHF. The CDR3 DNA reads TGTGCCAGCAGCTTAGCGGTCGAGGGTTCACCCCTCCACTTT.

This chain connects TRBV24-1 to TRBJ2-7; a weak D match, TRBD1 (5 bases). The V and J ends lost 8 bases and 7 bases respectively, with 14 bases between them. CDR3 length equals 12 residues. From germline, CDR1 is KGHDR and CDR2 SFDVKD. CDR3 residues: CATISSGREQYF. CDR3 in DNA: TGTGCCACCATAAGTTCAGGGCGGGAGCAGTACTTC.

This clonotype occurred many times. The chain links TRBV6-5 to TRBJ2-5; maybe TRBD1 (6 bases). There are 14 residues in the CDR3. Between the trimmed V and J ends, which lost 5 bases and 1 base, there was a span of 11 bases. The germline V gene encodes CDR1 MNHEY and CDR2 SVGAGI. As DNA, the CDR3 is TGTGCCAGCAGTAGACAGGAGTCCCAAGAGACCCAGTACTTC. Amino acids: CASSRQESQETQYF.

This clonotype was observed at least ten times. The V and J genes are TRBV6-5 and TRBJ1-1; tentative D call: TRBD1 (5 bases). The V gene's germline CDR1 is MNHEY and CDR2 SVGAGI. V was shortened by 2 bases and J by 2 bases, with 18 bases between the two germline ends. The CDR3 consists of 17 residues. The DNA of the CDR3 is TGTGCCAGCAGTTACATTGCAGGGATGAACCTTAACACTGAAGCTTTCTTT. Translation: CASSYIAGMNLNTEAFF.

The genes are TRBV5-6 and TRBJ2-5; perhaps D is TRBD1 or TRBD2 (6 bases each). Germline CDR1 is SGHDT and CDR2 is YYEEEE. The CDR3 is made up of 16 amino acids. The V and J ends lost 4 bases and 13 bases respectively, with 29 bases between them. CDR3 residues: CASSLPTGAVKEPPYF. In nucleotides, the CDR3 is TGTGCCAGCAGCCTTCCGACGGGGGCCGTAAAAGAGCCCCCGTACTTC.

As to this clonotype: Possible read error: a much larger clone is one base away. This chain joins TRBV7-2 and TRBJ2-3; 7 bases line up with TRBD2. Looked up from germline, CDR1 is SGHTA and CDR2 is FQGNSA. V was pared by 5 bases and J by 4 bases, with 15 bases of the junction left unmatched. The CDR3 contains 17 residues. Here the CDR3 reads CASSPRDYLASADTQYF. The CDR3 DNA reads TGTGCCAGCAGCCCCCGGGACTACCTAGCTAGCGCAGATACGCAGTATTTT.

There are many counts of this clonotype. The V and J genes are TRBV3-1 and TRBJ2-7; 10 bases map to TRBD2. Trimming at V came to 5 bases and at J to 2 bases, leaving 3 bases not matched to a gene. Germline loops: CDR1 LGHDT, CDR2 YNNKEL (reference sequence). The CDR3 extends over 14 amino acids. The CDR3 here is CASSSSGRAYEQYF. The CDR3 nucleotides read TGTGCCAGCAGCTCCAGCGGGAGGGCCTACGAGCAGTACTTC.

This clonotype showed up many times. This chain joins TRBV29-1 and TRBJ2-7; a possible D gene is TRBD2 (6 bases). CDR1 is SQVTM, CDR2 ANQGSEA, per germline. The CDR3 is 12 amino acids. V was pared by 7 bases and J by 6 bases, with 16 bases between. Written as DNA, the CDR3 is TGCAGCGCCCGGTCGGGAGTCCCCGAGCAGTACTTC. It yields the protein CSARSGVPEQYF.

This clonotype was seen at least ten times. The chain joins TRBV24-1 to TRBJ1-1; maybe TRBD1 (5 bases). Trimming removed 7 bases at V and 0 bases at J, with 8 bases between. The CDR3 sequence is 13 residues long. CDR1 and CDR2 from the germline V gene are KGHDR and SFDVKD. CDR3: CATREQVNTEAFF. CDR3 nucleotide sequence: TGTGCCACCAGGGAACAGGTGAACACTGAAGCTTTCTTT.

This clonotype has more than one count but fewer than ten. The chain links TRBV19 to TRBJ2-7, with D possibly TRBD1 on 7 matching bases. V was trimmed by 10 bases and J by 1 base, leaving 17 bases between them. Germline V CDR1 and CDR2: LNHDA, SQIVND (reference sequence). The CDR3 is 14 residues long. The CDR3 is CATSGGRGSYEQYF. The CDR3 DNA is TGTGCCACCTCCGGGGGCAGGGGGTCCTACGAGCAGTACTTC.

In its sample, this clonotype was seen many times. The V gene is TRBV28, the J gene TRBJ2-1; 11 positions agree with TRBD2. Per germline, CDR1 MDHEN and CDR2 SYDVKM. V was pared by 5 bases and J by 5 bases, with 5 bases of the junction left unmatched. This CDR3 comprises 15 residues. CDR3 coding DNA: TGTGCCAGCAGTCCGTTGGGACTAGCGGACAATGAGCAGTTCTTC. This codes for CASSPLGLADNEQFF.

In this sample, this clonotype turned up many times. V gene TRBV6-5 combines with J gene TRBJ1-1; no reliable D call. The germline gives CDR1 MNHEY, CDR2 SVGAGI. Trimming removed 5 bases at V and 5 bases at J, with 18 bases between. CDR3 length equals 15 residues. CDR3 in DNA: TGTGCCAGCAGTGACTTCCAGGTAATTGGGACTGAAGCTTTCTTT. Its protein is CASSDFQVIGTEAFF.

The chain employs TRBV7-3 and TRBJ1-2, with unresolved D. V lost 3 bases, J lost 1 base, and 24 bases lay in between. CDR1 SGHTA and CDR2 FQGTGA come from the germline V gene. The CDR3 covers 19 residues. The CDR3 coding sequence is TGTGCCAGCAGCTTTCTCGAGGGCCCGAGGGTTCGGGATAACTATGGCTACACCTTC. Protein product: CASSFLEGPRVRDNYGYTF. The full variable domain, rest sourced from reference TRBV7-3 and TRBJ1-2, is GAGVSQTPSNKVTEKGKYVELRCDPISGHTALYWYRQSLGQGPEFLIYFQGTGAADDSGLPNDRFFAVRPEGSVSTLKIQRTERGDSAVYLCASSFLEGPRVRDNYGYTFGSGTRLTVV.

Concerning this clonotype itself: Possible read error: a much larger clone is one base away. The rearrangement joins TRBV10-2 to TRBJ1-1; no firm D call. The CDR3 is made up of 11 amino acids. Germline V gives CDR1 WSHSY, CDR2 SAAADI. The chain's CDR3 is CASIGYTEASF. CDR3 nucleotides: TGCGCCAGCATAGGGTACACTGAAGCTTCCTTT.

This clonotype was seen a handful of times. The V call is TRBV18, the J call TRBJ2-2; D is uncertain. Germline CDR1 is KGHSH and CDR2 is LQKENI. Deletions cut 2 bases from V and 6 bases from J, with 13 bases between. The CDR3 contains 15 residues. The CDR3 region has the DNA TGTGCCAGCTCACCAGATCGGCCTACTTCCGGGGAGCTGTTTTTT. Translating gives CASSPDRPTSGELFF.

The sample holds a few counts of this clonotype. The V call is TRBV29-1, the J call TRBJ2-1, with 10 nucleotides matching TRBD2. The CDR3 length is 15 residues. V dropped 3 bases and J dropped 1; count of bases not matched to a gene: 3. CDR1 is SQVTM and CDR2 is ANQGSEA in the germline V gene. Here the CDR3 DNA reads TGCAGCGTTGAGTCTAGCGGGAGTTCCTACAATGAGCAGTTCTTC. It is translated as CSVESSGSSYNEQFF.